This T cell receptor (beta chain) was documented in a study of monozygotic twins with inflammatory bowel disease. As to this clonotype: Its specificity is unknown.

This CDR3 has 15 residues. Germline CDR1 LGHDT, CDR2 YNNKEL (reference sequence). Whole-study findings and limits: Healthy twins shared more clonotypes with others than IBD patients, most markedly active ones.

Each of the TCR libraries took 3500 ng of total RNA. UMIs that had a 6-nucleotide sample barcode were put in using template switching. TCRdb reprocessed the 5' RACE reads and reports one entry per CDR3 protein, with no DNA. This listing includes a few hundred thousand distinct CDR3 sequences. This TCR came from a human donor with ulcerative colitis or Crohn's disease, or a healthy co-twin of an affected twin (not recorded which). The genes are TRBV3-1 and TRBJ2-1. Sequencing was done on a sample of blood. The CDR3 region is CASSPGWSSYNEQFF.